Below are 20 T cell receptor beta chains sequenced from a single sample in a study of shared clonotypes between healthy human individuals. Produced via immunoSEQ multiplex PCR; TCRdb's table is partial and in-frame only. The table shows 2,100,000 or so clones, with 95% occurring only once. The sample consisted of naive CD4+ T cells sorted from blood. Stated subset: CD45RA+ positively selected. The origin of the receptors is a man between 18 and 35 years old in good health.

This clone was picked up one time. The chain couples TRBV13 to TRBJ2-7; 8 bases are a match to TRBD2. Germline CDR1 and CDR2: PRHDT and FYEKMQ (reference sequence). V shed 4 bases, J shed 6 bases, and the junction held 8 bases outside the gene matches. The CDR3 length is 14 residues. The DNA for the CDR3 is TGTGCCAGCAGCTCTGGTCGGGGGGGAGCCGAGCAGTACTTC. This sequence encodes CASSSGRGGAEQYF.

The chain combines TRBV10-3 with TRBJ1-1, with D perhaps TRBD1 (6 bases). V was shortened by 10 bases and J by 3 bases, with 18 bases between the two germline ends. CDR1 is ENHRY, CDR2 SYGVKD, per germline. The CDR3 totals 14 residues. CDR3 sequence reads: CATGALDRDTEAFF. The CDR3 DNA follows: TGTGCCACCGGGGCACTGGACAGAGACACTGAAGCTTTCTTT.

The rearrangement joins TRBV10-3 to TRBJ1-2, with a possible D match to TRBD1 (5 bases). V lost 0 bases, J lost 6 bases, and 14 bases lay in between. Germline CDR1 is ENHRY and CDR2 is SYGVKD. This CDR3 is built from 15 residues. CDR3 DNA sequence: TGTGCCATCAGTGAGTCGCCAGGGAGAAGGCATGGCTACACCTTC. This gives the protein CAISESPGRRHGYTF.

The rearrangement links TRBV4-1 to TRBJ1-1, with TRBD1 matching 7 bases. The CDR3 has 13 residues. V lost 2 bases and J lost 11; bases outside the gene matches: 8. From germline, CDR1 is MGHRA and CDR2 YSYEKL. The CDR3 nucleotides are TGCGCCAGCAGCCAACCGGCGACAGGGCAGGCTTTCTTT. As protein: CASSQPATGQAFF.

The gene calls are TRBV4-3 and TRBJ2-1, with 9 positions matching TRBD1. Trimming took 4 bases from V and 2 from J; bases not matched to a gene: 3. The CDR3 loop spans 15 amino acids. Germline V CDR1 and CDR2: LGHNA, YSLEER. CDR3 nucleotide sequence: TGCGCCAGCAGCCCAAGGACAGGGGCCTACAATGAGCAGTTCTTC. Translation: CASSPRTGAYNEQFF.

The V gene is TRBV18, the J gene TRBJ1-2, with 7 bases fitting TRBD1. Per the germline V gene, CDR1 is KGHSH and CDR2 is LQKENI. Germline trimming cut 3 bases from V and 8 bases from J; bases unmatched to any gene: 6. This CDR3 has 13 residues. The CDR3 region has the DNA TGTGCCAGCTCACCGCCGGGACAGTTAGGCTACACCTTC. Amino acids: CASSPPGQLGYTF.

The rearrangement joins TRBV28 to TRBJ1-2, with TRBD1 identical over 7 bases. V shed 6 bases and J 4 bases; nucleotides not matched to a gene: 8. The CDR3 loop spans 14 amino acids. Germline V gene lookup returns CDR1 MDHEN and CDR2 SYDVKM. The CDR3 DNA is TGTGCCAGCAGCGGGGGCAGGGGGTCCTATGGCTACACCTTC. Translating gives CASSGGRGSYGYTF.

The genes are TRBV5-1 and TRBJ2-1; unclear D gene. Germline V gene sequence: CDR1 SGHRS, CDR2 YFSETQ. The CDR3 is made up of 15 amino acids. Trimming pared 2 bases from V and 0 bases from J, leaving 9 bases between. CDR3 coding DNA: TGCGCCAGCAGCTTCGGTAGAAGCTCCTACAATGAGCAGTTCTTC. Translated, it gives CASSFGRSSYNEQFF.

The chain is built from TRBV11-3 and TRBJ2-1, with D unresolved. V was trimmed by 6 bases and J by 3 bases, leaving 6 bases between them. In germline, CDR1 is SGHNT, CDR2 YENEEA. The CDR3 extends over 12 amino acids. For the CDR3, the DNA is TGTGCCAGCAGTCAGAACTACAATGAGCAGTTCTTC. This encodes CASSQNYNEQFF.

Comments on this clone: The sample carries other DNA sequences with the same CDR3. This chain connects TRBV9 to TRBJ2-7; no definite D call. V was pared by 0 bases and J by 1 base, with 11 bases between. CDR3 length equals 15 residues. The germline V gene has CDR1 SGDLS and CDR2 YYNGEE. DNA of the CDR3: TGTGCCAGCAGCGTAGGCGTCGCAGGTTCCTACGAGCAGTACTTC. Translated: CASSVGVAGSYEQYF.

This clone has a single count. V usage is TRBV7-8 and J usage is TRBJ1-1, with a weak D call TRBD1 (5 bases). V dropped 5 bases and J dropped 1 base, with 14 bases sitting between them. CDR1 and CDR2 (germline): SGHVS, FQNEAQ. The CDR3 loop spans 15 amino acids. The CDR3 sequence is CASSQRWGTNTEAFF. The CDR3 coding sequence is TGTGCCAGCAGCCAGAGGTGGGGGACGAACACTGAAGCTTTCTTT.

In regard to this clone: Other nucleotide sequences from this sample produce the same CDR3. The chain's CDR3 is CASSLDGTDNEKLFF. For the CDR3, the DNA is TGCGCCAGCAGCTTGGACGGGACAGATAATGAAAAACTGTTTTTT. V usage is TRBV5-1 and J usage is TRBJ1-4; 7 nucleotides line up with TRBD1. The CDR3 consists of 15 residues. With V trimmed by 0 bases and J by 4 bases, 3 bases remained unmatched. Germline assignment: CDR1 SGHRS and CDR2 YFSETQ.

This chain connects TRBV7-2 to TRBJ2-4; a possible D gene is TRBD2 (6 bases). The CDR3 length is 13 residues. The ends were cut back, 3 bases at V and 9 bases at J, with 12 bases in the middle. Per the germline V gene, CDR1 is SGHTA and CDR2 is FQGNSA. CDR3 DNA: TGTGCCAGCAGCTTTACGGGACTCAGCATTCAGTACTTC. Its translation: CASSFTGLSIQYF.

The V call is TRBV4-1, the J call TRBJ2-3; TRBD2 agrees at 8 bases. The CDR3 loop spans 16 amino acids. The V gene end was trimmed by 0 bases and the J gene end by 3 bases; junction bases not matched to a gene: 5. CDR1 and CDR2 from the germline V gene are MGHRA and YSYEKL. The CDR3 DNA follows: TGCGCCAGCAGCCAAGATCACCCGGGGGGGACAGATACGCAGTATTTT. Translation: CASSQDHPGGTDTQYF.

The J gene is TRBJ1-4, the V gene TRBV6-6, with D possibly TRBD1 on 5 matching bases. V lost 5 bases, J lost 2 bases, and 12 bases lay in between. Germline lookup yields CDR1 MNHNY and CDR2 SVGAGI (reference sequence). The CDR3 totals 15 residues. The CDR3 region is CASSRIWGTNEKLFF. CDR3 bases: TGTGCCAGCAGTCGCATCTGGGGGACTAATGAAAAACTGTTTTTT.

The J gene is TRBJ1-5, the V gene TRBV30; maybe TRBD1 (6 bases). The CDR3 loop spans 14 amino acids. Germline loops: CDR1 GTSNPN, CDR2 SVGIG (reference sequence). V was pared by 2 bases and J by 11 bases, with 19 bases between. CDR3 in DNA: TGTGCCTGGAGTTCTGGTTCCAGGGGATGGTCCCAGCATTTT. Translating it yields CAWSSGSRGWSQHF.

This chain uses TRBV28 with TRBJ1-6, with D unresolved. CDR1 MDHEN and CDR2 SYDVKM come from the germline V gene. The ends were cut back, 5 bases at V and 11 bases at J, with 10 bases in the middle. This CDR3 is built from 12 residues. The CDR3 is CASSPPATPLHF. The CDR3 DNA is TGTGCCAGCAGTCCGCCCGCTACACCCCTCCACTTT.

The chain joins TRBV15 to TRBJ2-7, with D possibly matching TRBD2 (5 bases). Between the trimmed V and J ends, which lost 0 bases and 5 bases, there was a span of 8 bases. There are 13 residues in the CDR3. Per the germline V gene, CDR1 is LNHNV and CDR2 is YYDKDF (reference sequence). The CDR3 DNA follows: TGTGCCACCAGCAGAGACCGGCGGGACGAGCAGTACTTC. It encodes CATSRDRRDEQYF.

This chain connects TRBV10-2 to TRBJ1-3; D is unclear. CDR3 size: 15 residues. Trimming removed 5 bases at V and 0 bases at J, with 11 bases between. Germline V gene sequence: CDR1 WSHSY, CDR2 SAAADI. CDR3 protein: CASSPWSSSGNTIYF. The DNA for the CDR3 is TGCGCCAGCAGTCCCTGGTCGAGCTCTGGAAACACCATATATTTT.

This sequence joins TRBV18 and TRBJ2-1, with TRBD1 matching 11 bases. Germline V gives CDR1 KGHSH, CDR2 LQKENI. The CDR3 is made up of 15 amino acids. The V gene end was trimmed by 6 bases and the J gene end by 8 bases; junction bases not matched to a gene: 9. Here the CDR3 reads CASSPGQGAAYEQFF. The CDR3 DNA sequence: TGTGCCAGCTCCCCTGGACAGGGGGCGGCCTATGAGCAGTTCTTC.